This T cell receptor beta chain was identified in a study of shared clonotypes between healthy human individuals. V was trimmed by 3 bases and J by 4 bases, leaving 12 bases between them. Germline V CDR1 and CDR2: SGHDN, FVKESK. This CDR3 has 14 residues. The authors divided CD4+ cells into CD45RA+ naive and CD45RA-negative memory subsets. The method was immunoSEQ multiplex PCR; TCRdb's version includes in-frame clones alone and lacks a portion of them. The sample has around 1.4 million clones, approximately 98.5% seen once. Study outcomes and limitations: Depth was large, yet rarefaction showed that sorted-subset sequencing was incomplete. Exclusively blood specimens were collected; tissue repertoires likely differ.

As regards this clone: Its antigen is still unknown.

This sequence joins TRBV14 and TRBJ1-1; D gene uncertain. The receptor comes from a man aged 25 to 40 in good health. Input material: naive CD4+ T cells sorted from blood. The sample's subset: CD45RA+ positively selected. The CDR3 sequence: CASSHVERTTEAFF. In DNA, the CDR3 is TGTGCCAGCAGCCATGTAGAGAGAACCACTGAAGCTTTCTTT.